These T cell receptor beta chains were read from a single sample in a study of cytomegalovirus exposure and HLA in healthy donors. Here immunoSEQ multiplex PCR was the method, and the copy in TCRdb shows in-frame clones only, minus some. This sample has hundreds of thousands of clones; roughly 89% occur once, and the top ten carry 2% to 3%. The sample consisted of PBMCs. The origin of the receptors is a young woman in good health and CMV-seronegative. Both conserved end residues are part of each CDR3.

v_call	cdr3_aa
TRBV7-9	CASSLGGTEYGYTF
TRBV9	CASSAGLAGAQETQYF
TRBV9	CASSPGTGVFEQYF
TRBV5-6	CASREQGRSYNEQFF
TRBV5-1	CASSSGQGYTEAFF
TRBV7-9	CASIGLSGGAHNEQFF
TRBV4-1	CASSPQRGLDTEAFF
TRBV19	CAARRDRGTGELFF
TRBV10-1	CASSLGSNEQFF
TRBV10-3	CATGINEKLFF
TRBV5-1	CASSPDRGIDTQYF
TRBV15	CATSRVGRGSDEQYF
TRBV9	CASSVLLAGGYNEQFF
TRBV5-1	CASRRRTETRSYGYTF
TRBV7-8	CASSLALGEQHF
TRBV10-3	CAISHTSFYNEQFF
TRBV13	CASSPNRGQGNEQFF
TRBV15	CATSRRTAGQPQHF
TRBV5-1	CASRGGTYEQYF
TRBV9	CASSSYSGGALDTQYF
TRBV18	CASSDSKETQYF
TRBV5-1	CASSLRAGNDEQFF
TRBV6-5	CASSYQNYGYTF
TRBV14	CASSQYGAGELFF
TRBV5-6	CASSSGTQETQYF
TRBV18	CASSPGTANYEQYF
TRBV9	CASSEAGTSGADEQYF
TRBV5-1	CASSSLAGIGEQYF
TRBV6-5	CATFQGGGNYGYTF